Presented here are 26 T cell receptor beta chains from one specimen sequenced in a study of T cells in localized non-small cell lung cancer. The data were produced by immunoSEQ multiplex PCR, yet TCRdb's version contains in-frame clones alone and is incomplete. The sample consists of 20,000 to 25,000 clones, around 85% of them appearing once. Here the sequenced sample was peripheral blood, taken before any cancer treatment. The receptor source for this set is a man aged 35-69 years with stage I lung adenocarcinoma.

The CDR3 is CASSPTSPGPTYEQYF. The CDR3 DNA reads TGTGCCAGTAGTCCTACCAGCCCGGGACCGACCTACGAGCAGTACTTC. V gene TRBV19 combines with J gene TRBJ2-7; D possibly matches TRBD1 or TRBD2 (5 bases each). The germline V and J ends were trimmed by 5 bases and 2 bases, with 19 bases remaining between them. This CDR3 comprises 16 residues. From germline, CDR1 is LNHDA and CDR2 SQIVND (reference sequence).

J is TRBJ2-7 and V is TRBV2; 10 positions match TRBD2. V shed 8 bases, J shed 4 bases, and the junction held 2 bases outside the gene matches. The CDR3 is made up of 12 amino acids. Germline lookup yields CDR1 SNHLY and CDR2 FYNNEI. The CDR3 loop reads CASSSGGYEQYF. The CDR3 region has the DNA TGTGCCAGCTCTAGCGGGGGTTACGAGCAGTACTTC.

The rearrangement links TRBV19 to TRBJ2-2; D might be TRBD2 (5 bases). Per germline, CDR1 LNHDA and CDR2 SQIVND (reference sequence). This CDR3 is built from 14 residues. The CDR3 sequence: CLSGTLLFTGELFF. CDR3 DNA: TGTCTCAGCGGCACCCTCTTATTCACCGGGGAGCTGTTTTTT.

The J gene is TRBJ2-6, the V gene TRBV27; D is unclear. The V gene lost 3 bases and the J gene lost 2 bases, with 11 bases spanning the gap. There are 16 residues in the CDR3. CDR1 MNHEY and CDR2 SMNVEV come from the germline V gene (reference sequence). For the CDR3, the DNA is TGTGCCAGCAGTTTCGCGATGGCAACTGGGGCCAACGTCCTGACTTTC. Translation: CASSFAMATGANVLTF. Full variable domain (rest looked up from reference TRBV27 and TRBJ2-6): EAQVTQNPRYLITVTGKKLTVTCSQNMNHEYMSWYRQDPGLGLRQIYYSMNVEVTDKGDVPEGYKVSRKEKRNFPLILESPSPNQTSLYFCASSFAMATGANVLTFGAGSRLTVL.

The chain employs TRBV7-2 and TRBJ2-2, with TRBD2 identical over 10 bases. The germline CDR1 and CDR2 sequences are SGHTA and FQGNSA. J gave up 7 bases and V 5 bases, and 16 bases lay outside the gene matches. The CDR3 sequence is 18 residues long. The CDR3 nucleotides read TGTGCCAGCAGCCGACGGGCTAGCGGGAGATTAAGGGTCGGGGAGCTGTTTTTT. Protein: CASSRRASGRLRVGELFF.

This clone qualifies as medium-sized. The chain links TRBV4-3 to TRBJ2-7, with TRBD1 as a possible D gene (6 bases). This CDR3 comprises 14 residues. V shed 3 bases and J shed 1 base, with 10 bases lying between them. Germline CDR1 LGHNA, CDR2 YSLEER. The CDR3 DNA reads TGCGCCAGCAGCCAGAGGGGGAAATCCTACGAGCAGTACTTC. This encodes CASSQRGKSYEQYF.

The gene calls are TRBV19 and TRBJ2-7; D possibly corresponds to TRBD1 (5 bases). Germline V gene sequence: CDR1 LNHDA, CDR2 SQIVND (reference sequence). V lost 5 bases and J 3 bases, leaving 11 bases between the germline ends. CDR3 length equals 13 residues. CDR3 in amino acids: CASSPAGLYEQYF. The CDR3 DNA sequence: TGTGCCAGTAGTCCCGCAGGGCTCTACGAGCAGTACTTC.

The genes are TRBV18 and TRBJ2-5; D is ambiguous. V was pared by 3 bases and J by 0 bases, with 8 bases between. Germline loops: CDR1 KGHSH, CDR2 LQKENI. The CDR3 covers 14 residues. This chain's CDR3 is CASSPVPNQETQYF. The CDR3 region has the DNA TGTGCCAGCTCACCGGTCCCTAACCAAGAGACCCAGTACTTC.

This clone was recorded once. V usage is TRBV19 and J usage is TRBJ2-3, with 9 bases aligning to TRBD2. Germline loops: CDR1 LNHDA, CDR2 SQIVND (reference sequence). This CDR3 region has 13 residues. The ends lost 11 bases at V and 8 bases at J; junction bases unmatched: 11. The CDR3 nucleotides read TGTGCCCCTCAGGGACTAGCACAGGGTACGCAGTATTTT. The encoded protein is CAPQGLAQGTQYF.

The CDR3 region has the DNA TGCGCCAGCAGCCACAAGACTAGCGGGGAGACCCAGTACTTC. Its translation: CASSHKTSGETQYF. The V call is TRBV4-1, the J call TRBJ2-5; TRBD2 agrees at 10 bases. Germline trimming cut 3 bases from V and 5 bases from J; bases unmatched to any gene: 3. This CDR3 has 14 amino acids. The germline gives CDR1 MGHRA, CDR2 YSYEKL.

CDR3: CASSLASGPGYTF. The CDR3 nucleotides read TGTGCCAGCAGCTTAGCTTCAGGGCCTGGCTACACCTTC. The V call is TRBV7-8, the J call TRBJ1-2; a weak D match, TRBD1 (5 bases). In germline, CDR1 is SGHVS, CDR2 FQNEAQ. V dropped 0 bases and J dropped 7 bases, with 9 bases sitting between them. The CDR3 runs to 13 residues.

The rearrangement joins TRBV10-3 to TRBJ1-5; D is possibly TRBD1 (5 bases). V gave up 2 bases and J gave up 6 bases, with 8 bases separating them. Germline V gene data show CDR1 as ENHRY and CDR2 as SYGVKD. The CDR3 totals 13 residues. The CDR3 coding sequence is TGTGCCATCAGTGAGGAAGGGGTTCAGCCCCAGCATTTT. Translation gives CAISEEGVQPQHF.

The chain links TRBV4-2 to TRBJ1-4, with unresolved D. The CDR3 totals 18 residues. The V gene lost 0 bases and the J gene lost 6 bases, with 20 bases spanning the gap. Germline V CDR1 and CDR2: LGHNA, YNFKEQ. The CDR3 nucleotides read TGTGCCAGCAGCCAAGATCCGTGGAGGGAAGGAGTTGATGAAAAACTGTTTTTT. It translates to CASSQDPWREGVDEKLFF.

The gene calls are TRBV5-1 and TRBJ2-2, with D unresolved. Germline V CDR1 and CDR2: SGHRS, YFSETQ. Trimming left V 5 bases short and J 4 bases short, with 6 bases between. The CDR3 runs to 12 residues. CDR3 region: CASSYVTGELFF. The CDR3 region has the DNA TGCGCCAGCAGTTACGTCACCGGGGAGCTGTTTTTT.

This chain joins TRBV5-1 and TRBJ2-6; the D is unclear. Between the trimmed V and J ends, which lost 1 base and 1 base, there was a span of 6 bases. Germline CDR1 and CDR2: SGHRS and YFSETQ. The CDR3 is 15 amino acids. CDR3 DNA sequence: TGCGCCAGCAGCTTGAAGACGTCTGGGGCCAACGTCCTGACTTTC. Its protein is CASSLKTSGANVLTF. The full variable domain, completed using reference TRBV5-1 and TRBJ2-6, is KAGVTQTPRYLIKTRGQQVTLSCSPISGHRSVSWYQQTPGQGLQFLFEYFSETQRNKGNFPGRFSGRQFSNSRSEMNVSTLELGDSALYLCASSLKTSGANVLTFGAGSRLTVL.

Details on this clone: At one of its ends the junction is not consistent with the germline gene, which may arise from a read error. CDR3 amino acids: CASSGRGAGVSQGTQYF. Here the CDR3 DNA reads TGTGCCAGCAGCGGAAGAGGCGCAGGGGTATCCCAAGGGACCCAGTACTTC. This chain links TRBV7-9 with TRBJ2-5; possible D gene TRBD1, 6 bases. This CDR3 is 17 amino acids long. Germline CDR1 reads SEHNR; CDR2 reads FQNEAQ (reference sequence).

The DNA of the CDR3 is TGTGCCAGTAGTCCTAGCGGGATTAACTACGAGCAGTACTTC. Translation: CASSPSGINYEQYF. The chain is built from TRBV19 and TRBJ2-7, with 9 bases that match TRBD2. The ends lost 5 bases at V and 3 bases at J; junction bases unmatched: 5. This CDR3 contains 14 residues. Per germline, CDR1 LNHDA and CDR2 SQIVND (reference sequence).

The J gene is TRBJ1-2, the V gene TRBV6-6; 10 nucleotides match TRBD1. The trim removed 2 bases at V and 2 bases at J, leaving 2 bases unmatched. The CDR3 has 15 residues. CDR1 and CDR2 (germline): MNHNY, SVGAGI (reference sequence). This chain's CDR3 is CASSYEGQGNYGYTF. The CDR3 bases are TGTGCCAGCAGTTACGAGGGACAGGGGAACTATGGCTACACCTTC.

This rearrangement joins TRBV13 to TRBJ2-7; tentative D call: TRBD2 (6 bases). The CDR3 covers 17 residues. Germline CDR1 PRHDT, CDR2 FYEKMQ (reference sequence). V was pared by 2 bases and J by 3 bases, with 20 bases between. The CDR3 region is CASSLRRDGGLGYEQYF. For the CDR3, the DNA is TGTGCCAGCAGCTTAAGAAGAGATGGGGGGTTAGGCTACGAGCAGTACTTC.

The genes are TRBV4-1 and TRBJ2-7; no firm D call. CDR1 is MGHRA, CDR2 YSYEKL, per germline. This CDR3 is built from 14 residues. V gave up 1 base and J gave up 1 base, with 8 bases separating them. Here the CDR3 reads CASSQVEGSYEQYF. CDR3 DNA: TGCGCCAGCAGCCAAGTGGAAGGATCCTACGAGCAGTACTTC.

The gene calls are TRBV5-6 and TRBJ2-7, with D uncertain. Per germline, CDR1 SGHDT and CDR2 YYEEEE. Between the trimmed V and J ends, which lost 0 bases and 4 bases, there was a span of 8 bases. The CDR3 spans 13 residues. CDR3: CASSLAFGYEQYF. CDR3 DNA sequence: TGTGCCAGCAGCTTGGCCTTCGGGTACGAGCAGTACTTC.

In DNA form, the CDR3 reads TGTGCCAGCAGCCAAGGGGACCAAGAGACCCAGTACTTC. Amino acid sequence: CASSQGDQETQYF. The chain employs TRBV4-2 and TRBJ2-5; no reliable D call. V was trimmed by 1 base and J by 0 bases, leaving 3 bases between them. This CDR3 comprises 13 residues. Germline assignment: CDR1 LGHNA and CDR2 YNFKEQ.

The V gene is TRBV10-2, the J gene TRBJ2-7; 9 nucleotides align to TRBD1. This CDR3 is built from 15 residues. Germline V lookup: CDR1 WSHSY, CDR2 SAAADI. Trimming at V came to 6 bases and at J to 7 bases, leaving 13 bases not matched to a gene. CDR3 DNA sequence: TGCGCCAGCAGAGAAACCAGGGTGGGGACAGGGGAGCAGTACTTC. Its translation is CASRETRVGTGEQYF.

This clone appeared once. The genes are TRBV5-1 and TRBJ2-7; possible D gene TRBD1, 5 bases. This CDR3 spans 15 amino acids. The V and J ends lost 4 bases and 0 bases respectively, with 14 bases between them. Germline V gives CDR1 SGHRS, CDR2 YFSETQ. CDR3 nucleotide sequence: TGCGCCAGCAGCCAGGGTGGTGTGGCCTCCTACGAGCAGTACTTC. This translates into CASSQGGVASYEQYF.

The CDR3 region is CASSIRSRDSNQPQHF. DNA for the CDR3: TGTGCCAGTAGTATAAGGTCGAGGGATAGCAATCAGCCCCAGCATTTT. V usage is TRBV19 and J usage is TRBJ1-5; unclear D gene. Germline assignment: CDR1 LNHDA and CDR2 SQIVND (reference sequence). V gave up 2 bases and J gave up 0 bases, with 11 bases separating them. The length of the CDR3 is 16 residues.

This clone showed up just a few times. V and J are TRBV5-4 and TRBJ1-6, with D uncertain. Between the trimmed V and J ends, which lost 3 bases and 2 bases, there was a span of 9 bases. From germline, CDR1 is SGHNT and CDR2 YYREEE (reference sequence). The CDR3 is made up of 15 amino acids. DNA of the CDR3: TGTGCCAGCAGCTCCGATTTCACCTATAATTCACCCCTCCACTTT. Translated, it gives CASSSDFTYNSPLHF.